The clone carrying this TCR beta chain was recorded a few times. Its antigen is unidentified. The CDR3 is 14 residues long. Germline lookup yields CDR1 SGHDT and CDR2 YYEEEE. The trim removed 2 bases at V and 3 bases at J, leaving 3 bases unmatched. These data belong to a study of response to subunit inactivated influenza vaccine. Overall study results and limits: The authors put forward the suggestion that each seasonal influenza vaccination may bring in only a limited number of new T cells.

TCRdb independently ran MiXCR on the RT-PCR reads; one entry per CDR3 protein. The sample records fewer than 700,000 distinct CDR3 sequences, approximately 13% being singletons. The receptor's source is a man between 45 and 60 years old who received an inactivated influenza vaccine. Sequences were derived from PBMCs from blood, sampled 45 days after vaccination. The chain recombines TRBV5-6 with TRBJ2-7; 9 nucleotides line up with TRBD2. CDR3 DNA sequence: TGTGCCAGCAGCTTTAGCGGGAGCGGCTACGAGCAGTACTTC. Translation: CASSFSGSGYEQYF.